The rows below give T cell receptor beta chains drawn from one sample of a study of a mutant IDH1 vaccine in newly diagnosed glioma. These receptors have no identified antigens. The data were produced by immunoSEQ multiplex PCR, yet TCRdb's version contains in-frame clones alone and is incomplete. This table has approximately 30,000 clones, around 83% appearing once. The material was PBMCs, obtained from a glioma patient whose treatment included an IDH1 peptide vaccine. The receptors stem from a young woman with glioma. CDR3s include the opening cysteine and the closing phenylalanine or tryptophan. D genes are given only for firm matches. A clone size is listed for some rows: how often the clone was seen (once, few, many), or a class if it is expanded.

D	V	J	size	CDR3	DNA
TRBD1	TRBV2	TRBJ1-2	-	CASPKQGASYGYTF	TGTGCCAGCCCTAAACAGGGGGCTAGCTATGGCTACACCTTC
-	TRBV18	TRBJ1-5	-	CASSREGNQPQHF	TGTGCCAGCTCACGGGAGGGCAATCAGCCCCAGCATTTT
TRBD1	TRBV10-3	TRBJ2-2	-	CAISEPTGGGSGELFF	TGTGCCATCAGTGAGCCGACAGGGGGAGGATCCGGGGAGCTGTTTTTT
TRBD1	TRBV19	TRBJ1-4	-	CASSAADDRGREKLFF	TGTGCCAGTAGTGCTGCTGACGACAGGGGGCGAGAAAAACTGTTTTTT
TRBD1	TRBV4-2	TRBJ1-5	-	CASSQETGAYNQPQHF	TGTGCCAGCAGCCAAGAGACAGGGGCCTACAATCAGCCCCAGCATTTT
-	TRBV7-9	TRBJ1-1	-	CASSGGTGRNTEAFF	TGTGCCAGCAGCGGGGGTACAGGGCGGAACACTGAAGCTTTCTTT
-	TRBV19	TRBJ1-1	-	CASRPIVTGTEAFF	TGTGCCAGCCGACCTATTGTGACCGGCACTGAAGCTTTCTTT
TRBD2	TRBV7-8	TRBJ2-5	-	CASSLDYSGGSETQYF	TGTGCCAGCAGCTTAGATTACAGCGGGGGATCGGAGACCCAGTACTTC
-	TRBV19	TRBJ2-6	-	CATGPGAASGANVLTF	TGTGCCACCGGTCCGGGGGCCGCCTCTGGGGCCAACGTCCTGACTTTC
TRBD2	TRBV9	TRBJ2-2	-	CASGTTNTGELFF	TGTGCCAGCGGGACTACGAACACCGGGGAGCTGTTTTTT
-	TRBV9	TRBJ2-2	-	CASSVDGELFF	TGTGCCAGCAGCGTAGATGGGGAGCTGTTTTTT
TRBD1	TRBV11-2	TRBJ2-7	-	CASSPRTGYNEQYF	TGTGCCAGCAGCCCCCGGACAGGCTATAACGAGCAGTACTTC
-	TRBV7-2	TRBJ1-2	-	CASSLGEVRGYTF	TGTGCCAGCAGCTTAGGGGAGGTGCGTGGCTACACCTTC
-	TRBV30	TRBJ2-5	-	CAWSPPEQTQYF	TGTGCCTGGAGCCCCCCTGAGCAGACCCAGTACTTC
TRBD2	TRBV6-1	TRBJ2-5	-	CASSYRGVPPETQYF	TGTGCCAGCAGCTACCGGGGGGTACCCCCAGAGACCCAGTACTTC
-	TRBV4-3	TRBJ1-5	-	CASSQEAGGPQHF	TGCGCCAGCAGCCAAGAGGCGGGGGGGCCCCAGCATTTT
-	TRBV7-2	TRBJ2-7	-	CASSLDPGSYEQYF	TGTGCCAGCAGCTTAGATCCGGGTTCCTACGAGCAGTACTTC
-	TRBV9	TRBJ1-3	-	CASSVLDLPAGNTIYF	TGTGCCAGCAGCGTATTAGATTTACCTGCGGGAAACACCATATATTTT
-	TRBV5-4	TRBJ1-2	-	CASRTIGRDLGYTF	TGTGCCAGCAGGACTATCGGACGGGACTTAGGCTACACCTTC
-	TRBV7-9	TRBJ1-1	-	CASSLVRMNTEAFF	TGTGCCAGCAGCTTAGTCAGGATGAACACTGAAGCTTTCTTT
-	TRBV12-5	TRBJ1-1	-	CASGLVPPGYPLTEAFF	TGTGCTAGTGGTTTGGTACCCCCAGGGTACCCCCTGACTGAAGCTTTCTTT
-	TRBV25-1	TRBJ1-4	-	CASSAPRREKLFF	TGTGCCAGCAGTGCTCCACGGAGGGAAAAACTGTTTTTT
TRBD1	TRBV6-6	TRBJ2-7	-	CASSYNTGGEQYF	TGTGCCAGCAGCTATAACACAGGGGGCGAGCAGTACTTC
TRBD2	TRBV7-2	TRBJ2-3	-	CASSPRASGGQRAQYF	TGTGCCAGCAGCCCCAGGGCTAGCGGGGGTCAGCGGGCGCAGTATTTT
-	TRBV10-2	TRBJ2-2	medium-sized	CASSGASGELFF	TGCGCCAGCAGTGGCGCAAGTGGGGAGCTGTTTTTT
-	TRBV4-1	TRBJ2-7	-	CASSQDFGGYEQYF	TGCGCCAGCAGCCAAGATTTCGGGGGCTACGAGCAGTACTTC